Each of the 11 T cell receptor beta chains below was sequenced from the same sample in a study of CD8 T cells in ankylosing spondylitis. TCRdb reanalysed the 5' RACE reads using MiXCR and keeps one entry per CDR3 protein. The data contain a few hundred thousand distinct CDR3 sequences, under 14% of them seen just once; the ten biggest clones take up roughly 9%. Sequenced input: blood, either unsorted or a sorted T cell fraction (not recorded which). Receptors were obtained from a female donor with ankylosing spondylitis or in good health (not recorded which).

This clonotype appeared many times. The rearrangement uses TRBV20-1 and TRBJ2-3; 14 nucleotides agree with TRBD2. V lost 6 bases to trimming and J lost 4 bases; unmatched junction nucleotides: 12. The CDR3 is 17 residues long. CDR1 and CDR2 (germline): DFQATT, SNEGSKA (reference sequence). CDR3 DNA: TGCAGTGCGGCCCCGGGACTAGCGGGAGTGAGGGCAGATACGCAGTATTTT. As protein: CSAAPGLAGVRADTQYF.

This clonotype was observed a handful of times. CDR3: CASSQESTSGKGTDTQYF. Here the CDR3 DNA reads TGCGCCAGCAGCCAAGAATCGACTAGCGGGAAAGGTACAGATACGCAGTATTTT. The V and J genes are TRBV4-1 and TRBJ2-3; 11 nucleotides match TRBD2. The CDR3 covers 18 residues. V lost 0 bases and J lost 3; bases outside the gene matches: 8. Germline CDR1 and CDR2: MGHRA and YSYEKL.

The CDR3 spells CATSSPGGEAFF. The CDR3, as DNA: TGTGCCACCAGCTCACCGGGGGGGGAAGCTTTCTTT. The chain carries TRBV15 and TRBJ1-1; D is possibly TRBD1 (5 bases). V was shortened by 5 bases and J by 8 bases, with 12 bases between the two germline ends. The CDR3 contains 12 residues. The germline V gene encodes CDR1 LNHNV and CDR2 YYDKDF (reference sequence).

This clonotype was picked up many times. The chain carries TRBV20-1 and TRBJ2-4; D possibly matches TRBD1 or TRBD2 (6 bases each). Germline V gene data show CDR1 as DFQATT and CDR2 as SNEGSKA (reference sequence). Trimming left V 5 bases short and J 3 bases short, with 17 bases between. The length of the CDR3 is 15 residues. The DNA of the CDR3 is TGCAGTGCTCATCCCGGGGGCTTGGTCAAAAACATTCAGTACTTC. Protein: CSAHPGGLVKNIQYF.

At least ten counts were recorded for this clonotype. The chain carries TRBV12-3 or TRBV12-4 and TRBJ1-2; D is unresolved. V shed 4 bases and J shed 5 bases, with 8 bases lying between them. The CDR3 sequence is 12 residues long. The CDR3 bases are TGTGCCAGCAGTTCCCGGGGTTATGGCTACACCTTC. Translated, it gives CASSSRGYGYTF.

This clonotype was picked up many times. This chain joins TRBV20-1 and TRBJ2-3; tentatively, D is TRBD1 or TRBD2 (5 bases each). From germline, CDR1 is DFQATT and CDR2 SNEGSKA (reference sequence). The CDR3 extends over 18 amino acids. V lost 0 bases and J 2 bases, leaving 21 bases between the germline ends. Written as DNA, the CDR3 is TGCAGTGCTAGAGATCGGTCGGGGCCTAAGGGTCCCACAGATACGCAGTATTTT. Its translation is CSARDRSGPKGPTDTQYF.

This clonotype was found a few times. The V call is TRBV5-1, the J call TRBJ2-1; a weak D match, TRBD1 (6 bases). With 2 bases removed from V and 6 bases from J, the gap between germline ends came to 9 bases. The CDR3 spans 13 residues. The V gene's germline CDR1 is SGHRS and CDR2 YFSETQ. CDR3 coding DNA: TGCGCCAGCAGCTTTACAGGGTCCAATGAGCAGTTCTTC. It yields the protein CASSFTGSNEQFF.

This clonotype was seen repeatedly, ten times or more. V usage is TRBV9 and J usage is TRBJ1-3, with 7 bases matching TRBD1. CDR1 and CDR2 from the germline V gene are SGDLS and YYNGEE. The V segment lost 4 bases and the J segment 6 bases; nucleotides outside the gene matches: 7. CDR3 length: 14 residues. The CDR3 loop is CASSPRQGQNTIYF. As DNA, the CDR3 is TGTGCCAGCAGCCCAAGACAGGGACAAAACACCATATATTTT.

The CDR3 loop reads CASSAGTGNREQYF. DNA for the CDR3: TGTGCCAGCAGCGCCGGGACAGGGAATCGGGAGCAGTACTTC. The rearrangement links TRBV7-2 to TRBJ2-7; TRBD1 aligns across 9 bases. The ends lost 5 bases at V and 7 bases at J; junction bases unmatched: 9. Germline V CDR1 and CDR2: SGHTA, FQGNSA. The CDR3 spans 14 residues.

This chain connects TRBV7-8 to TRBJ2-2; 9 positions agree with TRBD1. The junction had 9 bases not matched to a gene; V was cut back by 5 bases and J by 2 bases. Germline CDR1 SGHVS, CDR2 FQNEAQ. The CDR3 is 17 amino acids. The CDR3 reads CASSQGPGQGNTGELFF. In DNA form, the CDR3 reads TGTGCCAGCAGCCAAGGTCCGGGACAGGGTAACACCGGGGAGCTGTTTTTT.

This clonotype turned up a few times. The chain carries TRBV9 and TRBJ2-7, with TRBD2 matching 7 bases. The CDR3 totals 15 residues. The J segment lost 0 bases and the V segment lost 4 bases, leaving 7 bases of the junction unmatched. CDR1 and CDR2 (germline): SGDLS, YYNGEE. The CDR3 DNA reads as TGTGCCAGCAGCCCCCGGGGGGAGAGCTCCTACGAGCAGTACTTC. Protein sequence: CASSPRGESSYEQYF.